Each of the 10 T cell receptor beta chains below was sequenced from the same sample in a study of T cells in Graves' hyperthyroidism and ophthalmopathy. There were TCR beta CDR3 regions amplified from RNA transcripts. First-round RT-PCR with HTBI primers amplified the TCR CDR3 region. TCRdb reprocessed the multiplex PCR reads with MiXCR, giving one entry per CDR3 protein. The sample lists about 350,000 distinct CDR3 sequences; 15% to 20% were seen once. The sample consisted of blood. All receptors derive from a woman in her forties with Graves' ophthalmopathy.

At least ten counts were recorded for this clonotype. The V gene is TRBV12-3 or TRBV12-4, the J gene TRBJ2-5; TRBD2 matches 7 bases. The CDR3 runs 15 residues. J was trimmed by 5 bases and V by 7 bases; bases with no gene match: 13. CDR3 DNA: TGTGCCAGCACCTTTGGACTAGTCGGGTCGGAGACCCAGTACTTC. Translating gives CASTFGLVGSETQYF.

A note on this clonotype: A much larger clone differs from this one at a single base, so this may be a read error. The chain combines TRBV5-1 with TRBJ2-7; D tentatively fits TRBD1 or TRBD2 (5 bases each). Germline CDR1 SGHRS, CDR2 YFSETQ. CDR3 length equals 13 residues. In DNA, the CDR3 is TGCGCCAGCAGGAGTGCCGGGACGTACGGGCAGTACTTC. Residues: CASRSAGTYGQYF.

In its sample, this clonotype was seen many times. The chain has TRBV14 and TRBJ2-4; D may correspond to TRBD1 or TRBD2 (5 bases each). In germline, CDR1 is SGHDN, CDR2 FVKESK. Deletions cut 3 bases from V and 5 bases from J, with 14 bases between. The CDR3 covers 15 residues. The CDR3 protein is CASSHHGTEENIQYF. In DNA form, the CDR3 reads TGTGCCAGCAGCCATCATGGGACCGAAGAAAACATTCAGTACTTC.

This clonotype showed up many times. The chain has TRBV4-2 and TRBJ2-7, with D perhaps matching TRBD1 (6 bases). The CDR3 totals 16 residues. Germline V gene lookup returns CDR1 LGHNA and CDR2 YNFKEQ. V shed 0 bases and J shed 2 bases, with 14 bases lying between them. The CDR3 DNA reads as TGTGCCAGCAGCCAAGATAGTCTAGACAGGCCCTACGAGCAGTACTTC. It codes for CASSQDSLDRPYEQYF.

Ten or more counts support this clonotype. This chain links TRBV19 with TRBJ1-1; D unresolved. Looked up from germline, CDR1 is LNHDA and CDR2 is SQIVND (reference sequence). The CDR3 is made up of 13 amino acids. The ends were cut back, 7 bases at V and 3 bases at J, with 12 bases in the middle. The CDR3 region has the DNA TGTGCCAGTACATCCTTTGGTTACACTGAAGCTTTCTTT. Translated, it gives CASTSFGYTEAFF.

This clonotype turned up a few times. It may be a read error: a sequence one base away is much more abundant. The gene calls are TRBV9 and TRBJ1-5; D perhaps matches TRBD1 (6 bases). Germline CDR1 reads SGDLS; CDR2 reads YYNGEE. CDR3 length: 14 amino acids. This chain's CDR3 is CASSVNGDNPPQHF. Here the CDR3 DNA reads TGTGCCAGCAGCGTAAATGGGGACAATCCGCCCCAGCATTTT. Drawing the rest from reference TRBV9 and TRBJ1-5, the complete variable domain is DSGVTQTPKHLITATGQRVTLRCSPRSGDLSVYWYQQSLDQGLQFLIQYYNGEERAKGNILERFSAQQFPDLHSELNLSSLELGDSALYFCASSVNGDNPPQHFGDGTRLSIL.

This clonotype was detected ten times or more. The chain couples TRBV20-1 to TRBJ1-3; D remains ambiguous. Germline values: CDR1 DFQATT, CDR2 SNEGSKA (reference sequence). The CDR3 totals 15 residues. Trimming stripped 3 bases from V and 0 bases from J, with 12 bases between. In nucleotides, the CDR3 is TGCAGTGCTAGCGGTAGGAAGTACTCTGGAAACACCATATATTTT. The encoded protein is CSASGRKYSGNTIYF.

This clonotype came up many times. The chain is built from TRBV11-2 and TRBJ2-6, with D possibly TRBD1 on 6 matching bases. V shed 3 bases and J shed 2 bases, with 14 bases lying between them. CDR3 length equals 17 residues. Germline V gives CDR1 SGHAT, CDR2 FQNNGV. Here the CDR3 reads CASSLGVSGAGANVLTF. The CDR3 coding sequence is TGTGCCAGCAGCTTGGGCGTATCAGGGGCTGGGGCCAACGTCCTGACTTTC.

This clonotype appeared many times. The chain employs TRBV4-1 and TRBJ2-5, with 9 bases that match TRBD2. This CDR3 is 16 amino acids long. The ends lost 5 bases at V and 2 bases at J; junction bases unmatched: 9. The germline CDR1 and CDR2 sequences are MGHRA and YSYEKL. CDR3 coding DNA: TGCGCCAGCAGCTATCACAGCACTAGCGGGCAAGAGACCCAGTACTTC. Its translation is CASSYHSTSGQETQYF.

The CDR3 bases are TGTGCCAGCCCCCGGACGGACTCCTACGAGCAGTACTTC. Its protein product is CASPRTDSYEQYF. The chain employs TRBV6-2 or TRBV6-3 and TRBJ2-7, with D hard to call. Germline V gene data show CDR1 as MNHEY and CDR2 as SVGEGT. Trimming pared 8 bases from V and 0 bases from J, leaving 11 bases between. This CDR3 is 13 amino acids long.